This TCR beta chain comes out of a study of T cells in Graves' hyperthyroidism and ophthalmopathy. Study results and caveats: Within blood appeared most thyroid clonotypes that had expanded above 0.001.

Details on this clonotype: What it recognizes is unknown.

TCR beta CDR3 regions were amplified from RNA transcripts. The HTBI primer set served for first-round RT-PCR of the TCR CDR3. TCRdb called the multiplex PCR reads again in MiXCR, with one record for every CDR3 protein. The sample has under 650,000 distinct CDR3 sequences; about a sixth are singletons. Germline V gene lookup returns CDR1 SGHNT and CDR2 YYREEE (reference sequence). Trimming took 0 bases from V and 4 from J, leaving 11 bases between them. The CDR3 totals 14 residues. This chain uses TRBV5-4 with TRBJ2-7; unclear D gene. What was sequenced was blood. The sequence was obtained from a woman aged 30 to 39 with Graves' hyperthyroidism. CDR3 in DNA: TGTGCCAGCAGCTTGGGTCAGGAGCAGTACGAGCAGTACTTC. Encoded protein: CASSLGQEQYEQYF.